This T cell receptor beta chain was sequenced during a study of radiotherapy plus CTLA-4 blockade in lung cancer. This CDR3 has 14 residues. V was trimmed by 1 base and J by 9 bases, leaving 16 bases between them. The germline CDR1 and CDR2 sequences are LNHNV and YYDKDF (reference sequence). Assay: immunoSEQ multiplex PCR; the TCRdb copy retains only in-frame clones and omits some. This sample has around 100,000 clones, with roughly 77% found just once. The input for sequencing was peripheral blood, taken from a patient treated with radiotherapy plus ipilimumab. This sequence joins TRBV15 and TRBJ2-7; D ambiguous. This TCR was sampled from a human donor with non-small cell lung cancer that progressed on radiotherapy plus ipilimumab. Some clones in this sample may be carry-over from other donors' samples. The CDR3 loop reads CATSRGEPPARQYF. CDR3 DNA sequence: TGTGCCACCAGCAGAGGAGAGCCCCCCGCGAGGCAGTACTTC.